Presented here are 25 T cell receptor beta chains from one specimen sequenced in a study of blood T cells in healthy people across ages. Alongside a J-beta primer mix, a sample-barcoded 5' primer served in a second PCR lasting about 7 to 11 cycles. TCRdb re-analysed the 5' RACE reads in MiXCR, keeping a single row per CDR3 protein. The sample comprises approximately 290,000 distinct CDR3 sequences, roughly 26% of which are singletons, and about 30% rests with the top ten. The sequenced material came from blood. These receptors all stem from a woman in her sixties or seventies in good health.

This clonotype was recorded many times. The V call is TRBV9, the J call TRBJ1-1, with 10 bases aligning to TRBD1. CDR3 size: 14 residues. V was clipped by 3 bases and J by 7 bases; unmatched bases: 6. Germline CDR1 SGDLS, CDR2 YYNGEE. The CDR3 reads CASSEGTGDIEAFF. For the CDR3, the DNA is TGTGCCAGCAGCGAAGGGACAGGGGATATTGAAGCTTTCTTT.

This clonotype came up a few times. The rearrangement joins TRBV6-2 or TRBV6-3 to TRBJ2-5; no clear D. There are 14 residues in the CDR3. Germline V gene sequence: CDR1 MNHEY, CDR2 SVGEGT. Trimming removed 6 bases from V and 5 bases from J, with 16 bases in between. In DNA form, the CDR3 reads TGTGCCAGCAGCCCGGGCCAGAGGCGGGAGACCCAGTACTTC. Protein: CASSPGQRRETQYF.

This chain connects TRBV29-1 to TRBJ1-1, with a weak D call TRBD1 (5 bases). The V end was cut by 7 bases, the J end by 8 bases, with 23 bases between. The CDR3 runs to 14 residues. Germline loops: CDR1 SQVTM, CDR2 ANQGSEA. CDR3 sequence reads: CSAYISGGLSEAFF. The CDR3, as DNA: TGCAGCGCCTATATATCCGGGGGACTCAGCGAAGCTTTCTTT.

The chain joins TRBV14 to TRBJ2-7; 12 bases map to TRBD2. The tail of the sequence fits TRBJ2-1 better, so the J call may be wrong. The CDR3 is 12 residues long. Germline V gene lookup returns CDR1 SGHDN and CDR2 FVKESK. The CDR3 here is CASSPSGRGQFF. The DNA for the CDR3 is TGTGCCAGCAGCCCTAGCGGGAGGGGGCAGTTCTTC.

The table lists this clonotype with a few counts. V and J are TRBV20-1 and TRBJ1-3; 7 bases fit TRBD1. CDR1 is DFQATT, CDR2 SNEGSKA, per germline (reference sequence). CDR3 length: 13 residues. Trimming cost V 5 bases and J 2 bases; bases outside gene matches: 3. CDR3 DNA sequence: TGCAGTGCTGGGGGACAGACTGGAAACACCATATATTTT. This sequence encodes CSAGGQTGNTIYF.

The genes are TRBV5-6 and TRBJ2-1; D is possibly TRBD2 (5 bases). Deletions cut 8 bases from V and 7 bases from J, with 16 bases between. The germline V gene has CDR1 SGHDT and CDR2 YYEEEE. CDR3 length equals 13 residues. The CDR3: CASSTRVRNEQFF. The CDR3, as DNA: TGTGCCAGTAGCACGAGGGTGAGGAATGAGCAGTTCTTC.

V gene TRBV6-6 combines with J gene TRBJ1-5, with D hard to call. The germline V and J ends were trimmed by 11 bases and 4 bases, with 18 bases remaining between them. Looked up from germline, CDR1 is MNHNY and CDR2 is SVGAGI (reference sequence). The CDR3 extends over 14 amino acids. The CDR3 DNA is TGTGCCGTTCATAGCTTAACTGCTAATCAGCCCCAGCATTTT. It yields the protein CAVHSLTANQPQHF.

The table lists this clonotype with a few counts. In nucleotides, the CDR3 is TGTGCCAGCAGTCGCTCCGGGAACGCAGCAGATACGCAGTATTTT. Protein product: CASSRSGNAADTQYF. The chain recombines TRBV9 with TRBJ2-3, with a possible D match to TRBD2 (5 bases). The germline CDR1 and CDR2 sequences are SGDLS and YYNGEE. V gave up 5 bases and J gave up 4 bases, with 17 bases separating them. This CDR3 spans 15 amino acids.

This clonotype was seen a few times. V gene TRBV18 combines with J gene TRBJ2-5; 10 bases are shared with TRBD1. This CDR3 contains 15 residues. Looked up from germline, CDR1 is KGHSH and CDR2 is LQKENI. Trimming at V came to 3 bases and at J to 5 bases, leaving 6 bases not matched to a gene. The CDR3: CASSPSTGGTETQYF. DNA for the CDR3: TGTGCCAGCTCACCTTCGACAGGGGGCACGGAGACCCAGTACTTC.

This clonotype was counted between two and nine times. V and J are TRBV20-1 and TRBJ2-7, with 8 bases fitting TRBD1. CDR3 length equals 13 residues. J lost 4 bases, V lost 6 bases, and 8 bases had no gene match. Looked up from germline, CDR1 is DFQATT and CDR2 is SNEGSKA (reference sequence). Written as DNA, the CDR3 is TGCAGTGCCTCCCGGACAGGGCCATACGAGCAGTACTTC. Encoded protein: CSASRTGPYEQYF.

This clonotype was recorded many times. The chain combines TRBV5-1 with TRBJ2-7; D is unresolved. In germline, CDR1 is SGHRS, CDR2 YFSETQ. This CDR3 comprises 13 residues. V was shortened by 8 bases and J by 0 bases, with 12 bases between the two germline ends. The DNA for the CDR3 is TGCGCCAGTTCGGACGGTTCCTCCTACGAGCAGTACTTC. Residues: CASSDGSSYEQYF.

The rearrangement joins TRBV20-1 to TRBJ2-3; D is possibly TRBD1 (7 bases). The CDR3 sequence is 15 residues long. Germline CDR1 is DFQATT and CDR2 is SNEGSKA (reference sequence). V was pared by 6 bases and J by 3 bases, with 19 bases between. CDR3 in amino acids: CSAPLPRGETDTQYF. In nucleotides, the CDR3 is TGCAGTGCACCGCTACCCAGGGGGGAGACAGATACGCAGTATTTT.

There are a few counts of this clonotype. V and J are TRBV29-1 and TRBJ2-3; D gene ambiguous. Trimming pared 7 bases from V and 4 bases from J, leaving 6 bases between. CDR1 is SQVTM and CDR2 is ANQGSEA in the germline V gene. CDR3 length equals 10 residues. This chain's CDR3 is CSAKADTQYF. As DNA, the CDR3 is TGCAGCGCTAAGGCAGATACGCAGTATTTT.

The V call is TRBV7-3, the J call TRBJ2-1, with 11 positions matching TRBD2. Germline V gene sequence: CDR1 SGHTA, CDR2 FQGTGA. With 5 bases clipped from V and 4 bases from J, the junction kept 13 bases outside the gene matches. The CDR3 length is 18 residues. The CDR3 DNA reads as TGTGCCAGCAGCATCACCGGACCACTAGCGGGAGTATACAATGAGCAGTTCTTC. It encodes CASSITGPLAGVYNEQFF.

This rearrangement joins TRBV29-1 to TRBJ2-4, with TRBD1 matching 7 bases. The CDR3 length is 14 residues. V trimming: 4 bases; J trimming: 0 bases; junction bases outside the gene matches: 3. The germline gives CDR1 SQVTM, CDR2 ANQGSEA. In DNA, the CDR3 is TGCAGCGTTGGGGACAGACTAGCCAAAAACATTCAGTACTTC. It translates to CSVGDRLAKNIQYF. The full variable domain, with the rest looked up from reference TRBV29-1 and TRBJ2-4, is SAVISQKPSRDICQRGTSLTIQCQVDSQVTMMFWYRQQPGQSLTLIATANQGSEATYESGFVIDKFPISRPNLTFSTLTVSNMSPEDSSIYLCSVGDRLAKNIQYFGAGTRLSVL.

The chain is built from TRBV4-2 and TRBJ1-1; D is unresolved. V shed 4 bases and J shed 1 base, with 7 bases lying between them. The germline CDR1 and CDR2 sequences are LGHNA and YNFKEQ. The CDR3 loop spans 13 amino acids. The CDR3 here is CASSRLGNTEAFF. The CDR3 DNA follows: TGTGCCAGCAGCCGTCTAGGGAACACTGAAGCTTTCTTT.

This clonotype was observed a handful of times. The V and J genes are TRBV9 and TRBJ2-5, with 8 bases matching TRBD1. Trimming cost V 10 bases and J 4 bases; bases outside gene matches: 6. The CDR3 totals 12 residues. CDR1 and CDR2 (germline): SGDLS, YYNGEE. CDR3 amino acids: CASQGAGETQYF. In DNA form, the CDR3 reads TGTGCCTCCCAGGGGGCGGGAGAGACCCAGTACTTC.

CDR3 protein: CASSVGTGSQPQHF. The CDR3 nucleotides are TGTGCCAGCAGTGTCGGGACAGGGAGCCAGCCCCAGCATTTT. The chain is built from TRBV6-1 and TRBJ1-5; 9 bases are shared with TRBD1. Germline CDR1 and CDR2: MNHNS and SASEGT. Germline trimming cut 4 bases from V and 7 bases from J; bases unmatched to any gene: 5. CDR3 length equals 14 residues.

This clonotype was observed a few times. V gene TRBV20-1 combines with J gene TRBJ2-1; 14 nucleotides align to TRBD2. This CDR3 has 14 residues. Germline values: CDR1 DFQATT, CDR2 SNEGSKA (reference sequence). The V and J ends lost 6 bases and 10 bases, in that order; junction bases with no gene match: 8. The CDR3 reads CSAQRGLAGAEQFF. In DNA, the CDR3 is TGCAGTGCCCAGCGGGGACTAGCGGGGGCCGAGCAGTTCTTC.

This chain connects TRBV6-2 or TRBV6-3 to TRBJ2-2, with 12 bases aligning to TRBD2. From germline, CDR1 is MNHEY and CDR2 SVGEGT. The CDR3 runs 15 residues. Germline trimming cut 8 bases from V and 5 bases from J; bases unmatched to any gene: 6. The CDR3 sequence is CASEPSGRGTGELFF. DNA of the CDR3: TGTGCCAGCGAACCTAGCGGGAGGGGGACCGGGGAGCTGTTTTTT.

This sequence joins TRBV7-2 and TRBJ2-5; the match to TRBD2 covers 8 bases. Germline loops: CDR1 SGHTA, CDR2 FQGNSA. The length of the CDR3 is 13 residues. With V trimmed by 3 bases and J by 7 bases, 4 bases remained unmatched. In nucleotides, the CDR3 is TGTGCCAGCAGCTTGGACGGGAGGGGGACCCAGTACTTC. This encodes CASSLDGRGTQYF.

The rearrangement joins TRBV11-3 to TRBJ2-3; D is tentatively TRBD1 or TRBD2 (6 bases each). Germline loops: CDR1 SGHNT, CDR2 YENEEA. The V and J ends lost 0 bases and 2 bases respectively, with 9 bases between them. This CDR3 spans 15 amino acids. Here the CDR3 reads CASSLDGGHTDTQYF. CDR3 bases: TGTGCCAGCAGCTTAGATGGGGGGCACACAGATACGCAGTATTTT.

Here the CDR3 reads CSATDRFPQGDIQYF. In DNA, the CDR3 is TGCAGTGCGACGGACAGGTTCCCGCAGGGGGACATTCAGTACTTC. The chain has TRBV20-1 and TRBJ2-4, with 7 bases aligning to TRBD1. CDR1 and CDR2 (germline): DFQATT, SNEGSKA (reference sequence). The V segment lost 6 bases and the J segment 8 bases; nucleotides outside the gene matches: 16. This CDR3 comprises 15 residues.

In DNA, the CDR3 is TGTGCCAGCAGTTACGGGGGTCGCGGGGGAGCAGATACGCAGTATTTT. The encoded protein is CASSYGGRGGADTQYF. The rearrangement links TRBV6-5 to TRBJ2-3, with 7 bases aligning to TRBD2. The CDR3 runs to 16 residues. Germline CDR1 reads MNHEY; CDR2 reads SVGAGI. The V segment lost 2 bases and the J segment 4 bases; nucleotides outside the gene matches: 9.

V usage is TRBV28 and J usage is TRBJ2-5; no clear D gene. This CDR3 region has 15 residues. V was cut by 5 bases and J by 5 bases, with 18 bases left in between. The germline gives CDR1 MDHEN, CDR2 SYDVKM. CDR3: CASSPRNGLPETQYF. The CDR3 DNA is TGTGCCAGCAGTCCTAGGAACGGGCTTCCCGAGACCCAGTACTTC.